Sequencing of this T cell receptor (beta chain) was carried out in a study of technical replicates of blood from four donors. V was shortened by 2 bases and J by 1 base, with 11 bases between the two germline ends. Germline values: CDR1 SGHVS, CDR2 FNYEAQ. The CDR3 is made up of 16 amino acids. The method was immunoSEQ multiplex PCR; TCRdb's version includes in-frame clones alone and lacks a portion of them. The data hold just under 60,000 clones, with 91% observed a single time. The V and J genes are TRBV7-6 and TRBJ2-2, with D possibly TRBD2 on 5 matching bases. The receptor comes from a human donor in good health. Some clones in this sample may be carry-over from other donors' samples. The specimen sequenced was PBMCs. Here the CDR3 DNA reads TGTGCCAGCAGCTTACAGCTGAGGGAGAACACCGGGGAGCTGTTTTTT. It specifies CASSLQLRENTGELFF.